This T cell receptor beta chain was recovered during a study of T-cell reconstitution after alpha-beta-depleted transplantation in children. Germline-derived CDR1 and CDR2 are DFQATT and SNEGSKA (reference sequence). The CDR3 is 14 amino acids. V was trimmed by 3 bases and J by 1 base, leaving 11 bases between them. The TCRbeta library incorporated unique molecular identifiers. Each CDR3 protein gets one entry after TCRdb re-called the PCR reads with MiXCR. Of hundreds of thousands of distinct CDR3 sequences in the sample, roughly 17% are singletons; the top ten hold 0.9% to 1.2%. This clonotype was observed many times.

The chain is built from TRBV20-1 and TRBJ2-3; D gene uncertain. The starting material was PBMCs from the stem cell graft donor, obtained from the stem cell graft. This TCR was recovered from a human donor who donated a stem cell graft to a child with acute myeloid leukemia. CDR3: CSARSLRGTDTQYF. For the CDR3, the DNA is TGCAGTGCTAGGTCGTTGCGTGGCACAGATACGCAGTATTTT.